The 18 T cell receptor beta chains below come from one sample, sequenced in a study of T-cell memory formation after mild COVID-19. Using its own MiXCR run on the 5' RACE reads, TCRdb lists one record per CDR3 protein. The data show about 14,000 distinct CDR3 sequences, with approximately 19% seen just once and around 49% held by the top ten. Sequencing input: PBMCs or a T cell subset sorted from them (not recorded which). These receptors were taken from an adult woman who had mild COVID-19 (a few samples of this study predate the infection). Cell type and time point are not known.

This clonotype was recorded at least ten times. The chain uses TRBV15 and TRBJ1-6; D gene uncertain. V dropped 1 base and J dropped 7 bases, with 11 bases sitting between them. Germline values: CDR1 LNHNV, CDR2 YYDKDF (reference sequence). The CDR3 runs to 15 residues. The CDR3 is CATSRGVGENSPLHF. The CDR3 DNA reads TGTGCCACCAGCAGAGGGGTTGGGGAAAATTCACCCCTCCACTTT.

This clonotype was counted once. This sequence joins TRBV5-1 and TRBJ1-1; D is uncertain. The CDR3 covers 13 residues. The V end was cut by 3 bases, the J end by 1 base, with 7 bases between. Germline V CDR1 and CDR2: SGHRS, YFSETQ. CDR3 nucleotides: TGCGCCAGCAGCTACACAACGAACACTGAAGCTTTCTTT. Amino acid sequence: CASSYTTNTEAFF.

This clonotype showed up many times. The V gene is TRBV12-3 or TRBV12-4, the J gene TRBJ1-2; 7 positions agree with TRBD1. This CDR3 region has 15 residues. V was clipped by 3 bases and J by 0 bases; unmatched bases: 4. CDR3 amino acids: CASSFRQGTNYGYTF. For the CDR3, the DNA is TGTGCCAGCAGTTTTCGACAGGGCACTAACTATGGCTACACCTTC.

V and J are TRBV7-6 and TRBJ2-1, with 11 positions matching TRBD2. The germline CDR1 and CDR2 sequences are SGHVS and FNYEAQ. The CDR3 is 18 amino acids. The junction had 13 bases not matched to a gene; V was cut back by 1 base and J by 8 bases. The CDR3 DNA sequence: TGTGCCAGCAGCTTAGTGAGGCTAGCGGGAGGAGTTCGCGATGAGCAGTTCTTC. Protein: CASSLVRLAGGVRDEQFF.

This clonotype has at least ten counts. The chain carries TRBV20-1 and TRBJ2-1; 7 nucleotides match TRBD2. V lost 3 bases to trimming and J lost 3 bases; unmatched junction nucleotides: 5. The CDR3 length is 14 residues. The germline CDR1 and CDR2 sequences are DFQATT and SNEGSKA (reference sequence). The CDR3 here is CSASSAGDYNEQFF. The CDR3 nucleotides are TGCAGTGCTAGTTCCGCGGGAGACTACAATGAGCAGTTCTTC.

This clonotype is labeled medium-sized. V is TRBV10-3 and J is TRBJ2-3, with TRBD2 matching over 13 bases. Germline V CDR1 and CDR2: ENHRY, SYGVKD. V dropped 1 base and J dropped 3; count of bases not matched to a gene: 13. This CDR3 contains 20 residues. CDR3: CAISEFISPGLAGSTDTQYF. For the CDR3, the DNA is TGTGCCATCAGTGAGTTCATTTCTCCGGGACTAGCGGGGTCGACAGATACGCAGTATTTT.

At least ten counts were recorded for this clonotype. The chain couples TRBV5-5 to TRBJ1-5; tentative D call: TRBD1 (5 bases). The V gene's germline CDR1 is SGHKS and CDR2 YYEKEE (reference sequence). The V and J ends lost 3 bases and 6 bases respectively, with 19 bases between them. The CDR3 loop spans 16 amino acids. The DNA of the CDR3 is TGTGCCAGCAGCTCCGGCGACACTTGGGACGGTCAGCCCCAGCATTTT. Protein sequence: CASSSGDTWDGQPQHF.

This clonotype was observed at least ten times. The CDR3 sequence is CASSPLILKGGRAQSIAKNIQYF. CDR3 in DNA: TGTGCCAGCAGTCCCCTGATTTTGAAGGGGGGACGGGCTCAGTCAATAGCCAAAAACATTCAGTACTTC. The rearrangement joins TRBV6-2 or TRBV6-3 to TRBJ2-4, with D tentatively TRBD1 or TRBD2 (6 bases each). The CDR3 runs 23 residues. V was shortened by 5 bases and J by 0 bases, with 35 bases between the two germline ends. Germline V CDR1 and CDR2: MNHEY, SVGEGT.

This clonotype was picked up many times. The gene calls are TRBV27 and TRBJ2-7; 9 bases fit TRBD1. This CDR3 is built from 15 residues. Germline lookup yields CDR1 MNHEY and CDR2 SMNVEV (reference sequence). The trim removed 3 bases at V and 3 bases at J, leaving 6 bases unmatched. The CDR3 sequence is CASSFSGTGFYEQYF. CDR3 bases: TGTGCCAGCAGTTTCTCCGGGACAGGGTTCTACGAGCAGTACTTC.

This clonotype was counted many times. This chain uses TRBV4-1 with TRBJ1-4; 7 bases match TRBD1. V lost 1 base and J lost 7; bases outside the gene matches: 6. Germline V gene sequence: CDR1 MGHRA, CDR2 YSYEKL. This CDR3 has 15 residues. The CDR3 DNA reads TGCGCCAGCAGCCAAGTGATAGGGGGCGTTGAAAAACTGTTTTTT. This gives the protein CASSQVIGGVEKLFF.

A single count supports this clonotype. The junction departs from the called germline gene at one end, perhaps through a read error. The rearrangement uses TRBV12-3 or TRBV12-4 and TRBJ1-3; the D gene is possibly TRBD1 (6 bases). The CDR3 consists of 18 residues. CDR3 residues: CARSCLPPGKGVGNHIDF. In DNA, the CDR3 is TGTGCCCGCAGTTGCCTGCCCCCGGGGAAGGGGGTAGGAAACCACATAGATTTT.

This clonotype was observed many times. The chain uses TRBV7-9 and TRBJ1-1, with 7 bases aligning to TRBD1. The CDR3 is made up of 12 amino acids. CDR1 and CDR2 from the germline V gene are SEHNR and FQNEAQ (reference sequence). V lost 4 bases, J lost 10 bases, and 6 bases stayed unmatched. The CDR3 protein is CASSSGQLTAFF. CDR3 DNA sequence: TGTGCCAGCAGCTCGGGACAGCTTACAGCTTTCTTT.

This chain connects TRBV12-3 or TRBV12-4 to TRBJ2-5; 9 bases line up with TRBD1. With 10 bases clipped from V and 5 bases from J, the junction kept 17 bases outside the gene matches. This CDR3 spans 16 amino acids. The CDR3 coding sequence is TGTGCCACTGGATTCGGGACAGGGACAATGGGGGAGACCCAGTACTTC. Its translation: CATGFGTGTMGETQYF.

This clonotype has a count of ten or more. This rearrangement joins TRBV29-1 to TRBJ2-5; 9 nucleotides agree with TRBD1. The J segment lost 5 bases and the V segment lost 7 bases, leaving 5 bases of the junction unmatched. Germline V CDR1 and CDR2: SQVTM, ANQGSEA. This CDR3 spans 12 amino acids. DNA for the CDR3: TGCAGCGCCACAGGGGGCAAGGAGACCCAGTACTTC. This encodes CSATGGKETQYF. Combining the CDR3 with reference TRBV29-1 and TRBJ2-5 gives the whole variable domain SAVISQKPSRDICQRGTSLTIQCQVDSQVTMMFWYRQQPGQSLTLIATANQGSEATYESGFVIDKFPISRPNLTFSTLTVSNMSPEDSSIYLCSATGGKETQYFGPGTRLLVL.

There are many counts of this clonotype. The rearrangement joins TRBV18 to TRBJ2-1, with D tentatively TRBD1 or TRBD2 (5 bases each). The CDR3 is 16 residues long. The germline V gene encodes CDR1 KGHSH and CDR2 LQKENI. Trimming took 0 bases from V and 4 from J, leaving 13 bases between them. The CDR3: CASSPPVRGLYNEQFF. The CDR3 DNA sequence: TGTGCCAGCTCACCACCGGTGAGGGGTCTTTACAATGAGCAGTTCTTC.

This clonotype was detected ten times or more. The chain recombines TRBV12-3 or TRBV12-4 with TRBJ1-2; 9 nucleotides agree with TRBD1. The length of the CDR3 is 13 residues. With V trimmed by 4 bases and J by 4 bases, 1 base remained unmatched. The CDR3 region has the DNA TGTGCCAGCAGTTGGACAGGGGCCTATGGCTACACCTTC. It translates to CASSWTGAYGYTF.

This clonotype was seen many times. V usage is TRBV5-1 and J usage is TRBJ2-7; unclear D gene. V was clipped by 3 bases and J by 2 bases, with 15 bases between them. Looked up from germline, CDR1 is SGHRS and CDR2 is YFSETQ. The CDR3 is 15 amino acids. The CDR3 reads CASSWTAAGPYEQYF. CDR3 coding DNA: TGCGCCAGCAGCTGGACGGCAGCCGGACCCTACGAGCAGTACTTC.

Ten or more counts support this clonotype. The chain employs TRBV18 and TRBJ1-1; D ambiguous. This CDR3 has 17 amino acids. V was shortened by 6 bases and J by 1 base, with 21 bases between the two germline ends. The germline gives CDR1 KGHSH, CDR2 LQKENI. CDR3 coding DNA: TGTGCCAGCTCGCGGAAAACGGTGTTCCTCGGGAACACTGAAGCTTTCTTT. As protein: CASSRKTVFLGNTEAFF.